The rows below give T cell receptor beta chains drawn from one sample of a study of regulatory T cells in long-lasting Graves disease. A single record per CDR3 protein comes from TCRdb applying MiXCR to the multiplex PCR reads. This sample carries 300,000 to 500,000 distinct CDR3 sequences, around 20% of them seen once, and the ten largest clones take about 20%. Sequencing used peripheral blood mononuclear cells (PBMCs), obtained when the disease was refractory, from a patient treated with antithyroid drugs. Receptors originate from a female donor with Graves disease. CDR3s include the opening cysteine and the closing phenylalanine or tryptophan. Fields, in order: D gene, J gene, clone size, V gene, CDR3 protein, CDR3 DNA. D genes are given only for firm matches. Clone sizes are given selectively: once, few, many, or a class where the clone is expanded.

d_gene: -
j_gene: TRBJ1-1
abundance: few
v_gene: TRBV7-9
CDR3aa: CASTGDSNTEAFF
CDR3nt: TGTGCCAGCACTGGGGATTCGAACACTGAAGCTTTCTTT

d_gene: -
j_gene: TRBJ1-5
abundance: -
v_gene: TRBV6-1
CDR3aa: CASSPDGPNQPQHF
CDR3nt: TGTGCCAGCAGCCCCGACGGGCCAAATCAGCCCCAGCATTTT

d_gene: TRBD2
j_gene: TRBJ2-2
abundance: -
v_gene: TRBV6-1
CDR3aa: CASRLRGGGELFF
CDR3nt: TGTGCCAGCAGGCTTCGGGGGGGCGGGGAGCTGTTTTTT

d_gene: TRBD1
j_gene: TRBJ2-7
abundance: -
v_gene: TRBV6-2/TRBV6-3
CDR3aa: CASSYKGAIAEEYF
CDR3nt: TGTGCCAGCAGTTACAAGGGGGCCATCGCAGAGGAGTACTTC

d_gene: TRBD1
j_gene: TRBJ2-7
abundance: few
v_gene: TRBV11-2
CDR3aa: CASSLVVTGAISYEQYF
CDR3nt: TGTGCCAGCAGCTTAGTGGTGACAGGGGCGATCTCCTACGAGCAGTACTTC

d_gene: TRBD1
j_gene: TRBJ2-3
abundance: -
v_gene: TRBV30
CDR3aa: CAWSRSGTGSTDTQYF
CDR3nt: TGTGCCTGGAGCCGCTCCGGGACAGGTAGCACAGATACGCAGTATTTT

d_gene: TRBD2
j_gene: TRBJ2-1
abundance: -
v_gene: TRBV12-3/TRBV12-4
CDR3aa: CASSWGWGAGVYNEQFF
CDR3nt: TGTGCCAGCAGTTGGGGGTGGGGAGCGGGAGTCTACAATGAGCAGTTCTTC

d_gene: TRBD2
j_gene: TRBJ2-2
abundance: -
v_gene: TRBV4-3
CDR3aa: CASSQDTGGPDGELFF
CDR3nt: TGCGCCAGCAGCCAAGACACGGGAGGGCCCGACGGGGAGCTGTTTTTT

d_gene: -
j_gene: TRBJ2-7
abundance: many
v_gene: TRBV27
CDR3aa: CASSPRGGSFYEQYF
CDR3nt: TGTGCCAGCAGTCCCCGAGGGGGGTCCTTTTACGAGCAGTACTTC

d_gene: TRBD1
j_gene: TRBJ1-6
abundance: few
v_gene: TRBV6-9
CDR3aa: CASSYSRPGTGDYNSPLHF
CDR3nt: TGTGCCAGCAGTTACTCCCGCCCGGGGACAGGGGATTATAATTCACCCCTCCACTTT

d_gene: -
j_gene: TRBJ2-2
abundance: few
v_gene: TRBV29-1
CDR3aa: CSGRVLNTGELFF
CDR3nt: TGCAGCGGTAGAGTTCTTAACACCGGGGAGCTGTTTTTT

d_gene: TRBD1
j_gene: TRBJ1-5
abundance: few
v_gene: TRBV28
CDR3aa: CASHLRDRGAQPQHF
CDR3nt: TGTGCCAGCCACCTAAGGGACAGGGGTGCTCAGCCCCAGCATTTT

d_gene: -
j_gene: TRBJ2-6
abundance: few
v_gene: TRBV6-2/TRBV6-3
CDR3aa: CASSYVQGRSLGANVLTF
CDR3nt: TGTGCCAGCAGTTACGTCCAAGGGAGGAGTTTGGGGGCCAACGTCCTGACTTTC

d_gene: TRBD1
j_gene: TRBJ1-3
abundance: -
v_gene: TRBV7-2
CDR3aa: CASSPTGDSGNTIYF
CDR3nt: TGTGCCAGCAGCCCCACAGGGGATTCTGGAAACACCATATATTTT

d_gene: -
j_gene: TRBJ2-5
abundance: -
v_gene: TRBV7-8
CDR3aa: CASSIKYDRGETQYF
CDR3nt: TGTGCCAGCAGCATCAAGTATGACAGAGGGGAGACCCAGTACTTC

d_gene: TRBD1
j_gene: TRBJ2-5
abundance: -
v_gene: TRBV9
CDR3aa: CASSATGDRQETQYF
CDR3nt: TGTGCCAGCAGCGCGACAGGGGACCGCCAAGAGACCCAGTACTTC

d_gene: -
j_gene: TRBJ1-1
abundance: -
v_gene: TRBV19
CDR3aa: CASRPQGTGEAFF
CDR3nt: TGTGCCAGTAGGCCCCAGGGCACCGGAGAAGCTTTCTTT

d_gene: TRBD2
j_gene: TRBJ2-2
abundance: many
v_gene: TRBV6-2/TRBV6-3
CDR3aa: CASRGRMAGVGTGELFF
CDR3nt: TGTGCCAGCAGGGGACGGATGGCGGGAGTTGGTACCGGGGAGCTGTTTTTT

d_gene: TRBD1
j_gene: TRBJ1-6
abundance: many
v_gene: TRBV2
CDR3aa: CASKGTGGASYHF
CDR3nt: TGTGCCAGCAAAGGGACAGGGGGCGCTTCCTACCACTTT

d_gene: -
j_gene: TRBJ1-1
abundance: few
v_gene: TRBV6-1
CDR3aa: CASSPLSKAFF
CDR3nt: TGTGCCAGCAGTCCCCTTTCGAAAGCTTTCTTT

d_gene: TRBD1
j_gene: TRBJ1-4
abundance: many
v_gene: TRBV28
CDR3aa: CASSLRGTANEKLFF
CDR3nt: TGTGCCAGCAGTTTAAGAGGGACAGCTAATGAAAAACTGTTTTTT

d_gene: -
j_gene: TRBJ1-3
abundance: many
v_gene: TRBV6-1
CDR3aa: CASTAARNTIYF
CDR3nt: TGTGCCAGCACCGCGGCGAGAAACACCATATATTTT

d_gene: -
j_gene: TRBJ1-5
abundance: few
v_gene: TRBV3-1
CDR3aa: CASSPPGANQPQHF
CDR3nt: TGTGCCAGCAGCCCCCCGGGGGCCAATCAGCCCCAGCATTTT

d_gene: TRBD1
j_gene: TRBJ1-1
abundance: many
v_gene: TRBV20-1
CDR3aa: CSASRGTGYTEAFF
CDR3nt: TGCAGTGCTAGCCGCGGGACAGGGTATACTGAAGCTTTCTTT

d_gene: TRBD2
j_gene: TRBJ2-5
abundance: many
v_gene: TRBV12-3/TRBV12-4
CDR3aa: CASSWTSGTQETQYF
CDR3nt: TGTGCCAGCAGTTGGACTAGCGGGACACAAGAGACCCAGTACTTC

d_gene: -
j_gene: TRBJ1-2
abundance: many
v_gene: TRBV28
CDR3aa: CASSSQPYGYTF
CDR3nt: TGTGCCAGCAGTTCCCAACCCTATGGCTACACCTTC